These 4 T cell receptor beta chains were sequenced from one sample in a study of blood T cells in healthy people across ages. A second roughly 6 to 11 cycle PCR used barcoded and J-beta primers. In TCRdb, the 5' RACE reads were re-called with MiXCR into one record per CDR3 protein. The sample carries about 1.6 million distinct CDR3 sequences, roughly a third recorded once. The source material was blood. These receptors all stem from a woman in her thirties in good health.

The CDR3 region has the DNA TGTGCCAGCAGCCTCCTGGCCAGCGGGGGGTTCTACGAGCAGTACTTC. Amino acid sequence: CASSLLASGGFYEQYF. The V call is TRBV3-1, the J call TRBJ2-7, with TRBD2 matching over 9 bases. Germline CDR1 and CDR2: LGHDT and YNNKEL (reference sequence). The CDR3 has 16 residues. V dropped 4 bases and J dropped 3; count of bases not matched to a gene: 10.

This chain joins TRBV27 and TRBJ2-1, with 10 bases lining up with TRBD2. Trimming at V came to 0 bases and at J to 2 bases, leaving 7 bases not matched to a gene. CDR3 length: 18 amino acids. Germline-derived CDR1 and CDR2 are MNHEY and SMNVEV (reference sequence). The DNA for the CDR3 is TGTGCCAGCAGTTTATCCCAATTAGCGGGGGGAACCTACAATGAGCAGTTCTTC. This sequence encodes CASSLSQLAGGTYNEQFF.

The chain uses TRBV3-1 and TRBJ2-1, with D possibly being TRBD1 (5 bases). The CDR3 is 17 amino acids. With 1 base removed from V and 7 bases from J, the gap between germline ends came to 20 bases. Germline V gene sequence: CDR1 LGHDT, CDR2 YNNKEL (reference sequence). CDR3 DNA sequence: TGTGCCAGCAGCCAAGTCTTCCTCCGCCAGGGTCGGAATGAGCAGTTCTTC. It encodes CASSQVFLRQGRNEQFF.

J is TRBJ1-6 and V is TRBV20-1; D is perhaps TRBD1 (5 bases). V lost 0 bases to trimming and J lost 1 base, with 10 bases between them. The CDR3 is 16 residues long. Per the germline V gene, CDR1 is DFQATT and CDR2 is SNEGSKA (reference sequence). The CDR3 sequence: CSARDMGGSYNSPLHF. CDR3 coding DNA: TGCAGTGCTAGAGATATGGGGGGGTCCTATAATTCACCCCTCCACTTT.